This T cell receptor beta chain was sequenced for a study of cytomegalovirus exposure and HLA in healthy donors. The PCR used 60 Vbeta and 13 Jbeta primers. Authors' methods: Later, an analysis found approximately 80 million unique TCR beta chains, and 10 million to 11 million of these were shared. This table comes from immunoSEQ multiplex PCR, and its TCRdb copy is limited to in-frame clones, with some not included. V and J calls and clone size are given by that table; D and trimming were obtained from the DNA. The table lists 38,000 or so clones. The sample comprised PBMCs. This receptor was identified in a man under 40 in good health and CMV-seronegative.

The CDR3 reads CASSLTGPSGYTF. CDR3 bases: TGTGCCAGCAGTCTTACAGGGCCTAGTGGCTACACCTTC. The chain joins TRBV5-6 to TRBJ1-2, with a possible D match to TRBD1 (6 bases). The CDR3 totals 13 residues. V dropped 5 bases and J dropped 7 bases, with 15 bases sitting between them. Germline-derived CDR1 and CDR2 are SGHDT and YYEEEE.